This T cell receptor beta chain was sequenced during a study of Graves' ophthalmopathy and Graves' hyperthyroidism. Amplified material comprised TCR beta CDR3 regions derived from RNA transcripts. A first-round RT-PCR used HTBI primers, followed by a second-round multiplex PCR. TCRdb ran MiXCR on the multiplex PCR reads and lists one entry per CDR3 protein. The sample yields 170,000 or so distinct CDR3 sequences, less than 45% seen once. This clonotype has at least ten counts. CDR3 length equals 14 residues. V dropped 10 bases and J dropped 3; count of bases not matched to a gene: 7. Germline assignment: CDR1 MDHEN and CDR2 SYDVKM. Among the exclusions were patients with other autoimmune diseases, uncontrolled infections, pregnancy or lactation.

Sequencing was carried out using peripheral blood. This clonotype originated in a woman aged 40 to 50 with Graves' ophthalmopathy. The chain has TRBV28 and TRBJ1-5; 9 nucleotides align to TRBD1. CDR3 nucleotide sequence: TGTGCCATCGGGGACAGGGTCTCCAATCAGCCCCAGCATTTT. Its translation: CAIGDRVSNQPQHF.